The rows below give T cell receptor beta chains drawn from one sample of a study of neurological immune-mediated disorders. TCRdb called the 5' RACE reads again in MiXCR, with one record for every CDR3 protein. The repertoire holds about 59,000 distinct CDR3 sequences, with 24% as singletons. Specimen: PBMCs. The receptor set was obtained from a man aged 60 to 75 with HTLV-1-associated myelopathy (HAM/TSP). The CDR3 runs from the conserved cysteine through the conserved F or W. A D gene is named only where the DNA matches it firmly. Some rows have no size entry. The others give once, few or many, or a class for an expanded clone.

clone size	J gene	V gene	D gene	CDR3 DNA	CDR3 protein
many	TRBJ2-5	TRBV20-1	NA	TGCAGTGCTAGGATCTCAGAGACCCAGTACTTC	CSARISETQYF
many	TRBJ1-4	TRBV18	NA	TGTGCCAGCTCACCACCGGGGGGCTCGGAAAAACTGTTTTTT	CASSPPGGSEKLFF
many	TRBJ2-7	TRBV18	TRBD2	TGTGCCAGCTCACGGACTAGCGGGAGCTCGGACGAGCAGTACTTC	CASSRTSGSSDEQYF
NA	TRBJ2-5	TRBV10-3	NA	TGTGCCATCATGGCAGCCTCAGAGACCCAGTACTTC	CAIMAASETQYF
many	TRBJ1-6	TRBV6-1	NA	TGTGCCAGCAGTGAAGCTGACCGGATCTATAATTCACCCCTCCACTTT	CASSEADRIYNSPLHF
many	TRBJ2-7	TRBV5-6	NA	TGTGCCAGCAGGCGATGGAGGCAGGGCAGCGAGCAGTACTTC	CASRRWRQGSEQYF
many	TRBJ2-2	TRBV6-1	NA	TGTGCCACCACCCAGACCGGGACATTGAACACCGGGGAGCTGTTTTTT	CATTQTGTLNTGELFF
NA	TRBJ1-1	TRBV29-1	NA	TGCAGCGTTGCCGCAGGGTCCACTGAAGCTTTCTTT	CSVAAGSTEAFF
many	TRBJ2-7	TRBV6-5	TRBD1	TGTGCCAGCAGTTATGGGACAGGGATCGAGCAGTACTTC	CASSYGTGIEQYF
many	TRBJ2-1	TRBV20-1	NA	TGCAGTGCTAGCAGGGGTCCCTCCTACAATGAGCAGTTCTTC	CSASRGPSYNEQFF
NA	TRBJ1-1	TRBV28	NA	TGTGCCAGCAGCCTGACAGGTTTCCCTGAAGCTTTCTTT	CASSLTGFPEAFF
NA	TRBJ2-1	TRBV10-1	TRBD1	TGCGCCAGCAGTAGGGGACAGGGGGGGGGCTACAATGAGCAGTTCTTC	CASSRGQGGGYNEQFF
few	TRBJ2-3	TRBV12-3/TRBV12-4	NA	TGTGCCAGCAGCCACGGGAATGGAAATACGCAGTATTTT	CASSHGNGNTQYF
many	TRBJ2-5	TRBV29-1	NA	TGCAGCGTTGAGTGGCAAGAGACCCAGTACTTC	CSVEWQETQYF
many	TRBJ1-1	TRBV5-1	NA	TGCGCCAGCAGCTTGGAGCGGGCTGGGAACACTGAAGCTTTCTTT	CASSLERAGNTEAFF
NA	TRBJ2-1	TRBV13	NA	TGTGCCAGCAGCCCCGGGACTGACAATGAGCAGTTCTTC	CASSPGTDNEQFF